This record covers a single T cell receptor (beta chain). This sample is drawn from a study of blood T cells in healthy people across ages. A second PCR of about 6 to 12 cycles used a sample-barcoded 5' primer and a J-beta primer mix. Each of the cDNA molecules was tagged by a template-switch adaptor with 12 random nucleotides. TCRdb reprocessed the 5' RACE reads with MiXCR, giving one entry per CDR3 protein. The sample yields some 930,000 distinct CDR3 sequences, 29% seen once. The CDR3 covers 15 residues. The V and J ends lost 1 base and 3 bases respectively, with 9 bases between them. The germline CDR1 and CDR2 sequences are LGHDT and YNNKEL (reference sequence). These data also formed part of another study, on T cells of mothers and their children. That paper states: Sequencing got over 9.5 million TCR beta CDR3 reads from each mother and around 3 million from each child. There were no persistent microchimeric T cell clones detected.

The chain employs TRBV3-1 and TRBJ2-2, with a tentative D call TRBD2 (6 bases). The receptor's source is a woman in her 40s in good health. Sequencing was done on a sample of blood. The DNA for the CDR3 is TGTGCCAGCAGCCAAGGGACTATTTACACCGGGGAGCTGTTTTTT. Translating gives CASSQGTIYTGELFF.